Listed here are 2 T cell receptor beta chains from one sample, sequenced in a study of radiation and T cells in renal cell carcinoma. Method: immunoSEQ multiplex PCR; TCRdb's copy keeps in-frame clones and lacks some. This table has some 80,000 clones, about 86% appearing once. The time point here: blood 2 weeks post-SBRT. Treatment in this sample: 15 Gy SBRT to primary tumor, nephrectomy 4 weeks later. Specimen: blood, collected from a patient whose treatment included radiotherapy and nephrectomy. The receptor source for this set is a woman aged 50 to 65 with renal cell carcinoma.

The rearrangement uses TRBV4-3 and TRBJ1-2; a possible D gene is TRBD1 (6 bases). CDR3 length: 14 amino acids. Germline-derived CDR1 and CDR2 are LGHNA and YSLEER. V was trimmed by 2 bases and J by 5 bases, leaving 12 bases between them. CDR3 sequence: CASSQLDRNYGYTF. DNA of the CDR3: TGCGCCAGCAGCCAACTAGACAGGAATTATGGCTACACCTTC.

The rearrangement joins TRBV7-3 to TRBJ2-5, with D possibly being TRBD2 (5 bases). V shed 5 bases and J shed 5 bases, with 12 bases lying between them. CDR1 is SGHTA and CDR2 is FQGTGA in the germline V gene. The CDR3 consists of 13 residues. CDR3 coding DNA: TGTGCCAGCAGCGTCGGGTCGGGGGAGACCCAGTACTTC. It specifies CASSVGSGETQYF.